The 16 T cell receptor beta chains listed next were all sequenced from one sample in a study of T cells in women clearing cervical HPV infection. Generated by immunoSEQ multiplex PCR, the TCRdb table keeps only in-frame clones and is missing some. The data show approximately 21,000 clones, and the top ten clones hold 2% to 3%. Sequenced sample: blood buffy coat. The receptors were gathered from a woman between 18 and 70 years old with a cervical HPV16 infection that either progressed to CIN3+ or cleared (not recorded which).

On this clone: The read is 3 residues too short to cover the CDR3 end, so that end is filled in from the germline J gene. V usage is TRBV19 and J usage is TRBJ1-6; the D gene is possibly TRBD1 (5 bases). Trimming shortened V by 3 bases and J by 10 bases, and 13 bases separated the two germline ends. Germline values: CDR1 LNHDA, CDR2 SQIVND (reference sequence). The CDR3 loop spans 14 amino acids. The CDR3 spells CASSMGSGQSPLHF. CDR3 DNA, as far as it was read: TGTGCCAGTAGTATGGGGTCAGGACAATCACCC. Drawing the rest from reference TRBV19 and TRBJ1-6, the complete variable domain is DGGITQSPKYLFRKEGQNVTLSCEQNLNHDAMYWYRQDPGQGLRLIYYSQIVNDFQKGDIAEGYSVSREKKESFPLTVTSAQKNPTAFYLCASSMGSGQSPLHFGNGTRLTVT.

Measured by frequency, this clone is medium-sized. The read ends 3 residues before the CDR3 terminus; that terminus is restored from the germline J gene. The gene calls are TRBV7-2 and TRBJ2-5; D unresolved. Trimming removed 5 bases at V and 5 bases at J, with 9 bases between. Germline V CDR1 and CDR2: SGHTA, FQGNSA. CDR3 length: 12 amino acids. The chain's CDR3 is CASSPTSETQYF. CDR3 bases read: TGTGCCAGCAGCCCTACCTCGGAGACC. Full variable domain (outside the CDR3, taken from reference TRBV7-2 and TRBJ2-5): GAGVSQSPSNKVTEKGKDVELRCDPISGHTALYWYRQSLGQGLEFLIYFQGNSAPDKSGLPSDRFSAERTGGSVSTLTIQRTQQEDSAVYLCASSPTSETQYFGPGTRLLVL.

Points on this clone: The DNA ends 3 residues before the CDR3 does, and the rest of the CDR3 is filled in from the germline J gene. The chain employs TRBV4-2 and TRBJ2-5; 15 nucleotides agree with TRBD2. The germline gives CDR1 LGHNA, CDR2 YNFKEQ. V lost 1 base and J lost 4; bases outside the gene matches: 10. The CDR3 totals 19 residues. The sequenced part of the CDR3 DNA is TGTGCCAGCAGCCAAGGGACTAGCGGGGGGGCGGTCATGGGAGAGACC. The encoded protein is CASSQGTSGGAVMGET. The full CDR3 protein reads CASSQGTSGGAVMGETQYF.

The sequenced CDR3 bases are TGTGCCAGCAGCTTAGCAGGGGCTGGAGAAAAA. Residues: CASSLAGAGEK. From start to end, the CDR3 is CASSLAGAGEKLFF. V usage is TRBV7-9 and J usage is TRBJ1-4; D is possibly TRBD1 (5 bases). With the read ending 3 residues before the CDR3 end, the germline J gene is used to fill in that end. V gave up 0 bases and J gave up 8 bases, with 10 bases separating them. The CDR3 is 14 residues long. The germline V gene encodes CDR1 SEHNR and CDR2 FQNEAQ (reference sequence).

A note on this clone: The CDR3 is cut off 3 residues early in the read; its end comes from the germline J gene. The chain uses TRBV10-2 and TRBJ1-3, with TRBD1 as a possible D gene (5 bases). Germline CDR1 WSHSY, CDR2 SAAADI. V lost 2 bases to trimming and J lost 0 bases, with 14 bases between them. This CDR3 spans 17 amino acids. The DNA read from the CDR3 is TGCGCCAGCAGTGAGGGAAGGGGCAGTTACTCTGGAAACACC. Residues: CASSEGRGSYSGNT. In full, the CDR3 is CASSEGRGSYSGNTIYF.

The CDR3 region is CASSTDFYEQYF. The CDR3 bases that were read are TGTGCCAGCAGTACCGACTTCTACGAG. The chain has TRBV6-2 or TRBV6-3 and TRBJ2-7, with no clear D. The DNA ends 3 residues before the CDR3 does, and the rest of the CDR3 is filled in from the germline J gene. Germline V lookup: CDR1 MNHEY, CDR2 SVGEGT. The CDR3 runs 12 residues. Deletions cut 5 bases from V and 3 bases from J, with 8 bases between.

Worth noting for this clone: The read stops 3 residues short of the end of the CDR3; the missing end is completed from the germline J gene. This chain connects TRBV5-5 to TRBJ2-3, with a possible D match to TRBD1 (6 bases). Germline CDR1 reads SGHKS; CDR2 reads YYEKEE (reference sequence). The CDR3 consists of 15 residues. The DNA read from the CDR3 is TGTGCCAGCAGCTTGTCAGGCAATGCAGGGGAGACG. The encoded protein is CASSLSGNAGET. The CDR3, in full, reads CASSLSGNAGETQYF.

In the case of this clone: With the read ending 3 residues before the CDR3 end, the germline J gene is used to fill in that end. This chain joins TRBV18 and TRBJ2-5; the match to TRBD1 covers 7 bases. This CDR3 is 15 amino acids long. V shed 4 bases and J 3 bases; nucleotides not matched to a gene: 8. The germline V gene has CDR1 KGHSH and CDR2 LQKENI. The CDR3: CASSRGGLSEETQYF. Incomplete CDR3 DNA: TGTGCCAGCTCACGAGGGGGCCTGAGTGAAGAGACC.

Partial CDR3 DNA: TGTGCCAGTAGTATGGGTGAGACAGATACC. It translates to CASSMGETDT. The CDR3 in full is CASSMGETDTYTF. This chain joins TRBV19 and TRBJ1-2; D possibly corresponds to TRBD1 (5 bases). The read terminates 3 residues before the CDR3 end, so the remaining end is supplied by the germline J gene. The CDR3 has 13 amino acids. Germline CDR1 LNHDA, CDR2 SQIVND (reference sequence).

Concerning this clone itself: The sequenced fragment ends 3 residues before the CDR3 boundary, so the rest is inferred from the germline J gene. The genes are TRBV2 and TRBJ1-1, with D possibly being TRBD1 (5 bases). The CDR3 length is 18 residues. V shed 3 bases and J shed 2 bases, with 22 bases lying between them. Germline V gene lookup returns CDR1 SNHLY and CDR2 FYNNEI. CDR3 protein: CASSDRGTIALGNTEAFF. The DNA read from the CDR3 is TGTGCCAGCAGTGATAGGGGAACGATAGCCTTAGGTAACACTGAA. Full variable domain (rest looked up from reference TRBV2 and TRBJ1-1): EPEVTQTPSHQVTQMGQEVILRCVPISNHLYFYWYRQILGQKVEFLVSFYNNEISEKSEIFDDQFSVERPDGSNFTLKIRSTKLEDSAMYFCASSDRGTIALGNTEAFFGQGTRLTVV.

Note on this clone: The read ends 3 residues early relative to the CDR3; the germline J gene fills the gap. The V call is TRBV19, the J call TRBJ2-2; 9 bases agree with TRBD2. Germline CDR1 LNHDA, CDR2 SQIVND (reference sequence). V was clipped by 5 bases and J by 0 bases; unmatched bases: 13. CDR3 length: 19 residues. The CDR3 here is CASSPGRRAGGTNTGELFF. The sequenced part of the CDR3 DNA is TGTGCCAGTAGTCCAGGCCGCCGGGCGGGGGGGACGAACACCGGGGAG.

On this clone: The read stops 3 residues short of the end of the CDR3; the missing end is completed from the germline J gene. The chain joins TRBV7-3 to TRBJ2-6; 11 bases match TRBD2. After removal of 5 bases from V and 0 bases from J, the junction contained 3 bases not matched to a gene. The CDR3 extends over 17 amino acids. Germline assignment: CDR1 SGHTA and CDR2 FQGTGA. The CDR3 spells CASSVTSGNSGANVLTF. Partial CDR3 DNA: TGTGCCAGCAGCGTGACTAGCGGGAACTCTGGGGCCAACGTC. The variable domain in full, with the rest retrieved from reference TRBV7-3 and TRBJ2-6, is GAGVSQTPSNKVTEKGKYVELRCDPISGHTALYWYRQSLGQGPEFLIYFQGTGAADDSGLPNDRFFAVRPEGSVSTLKIQRTERGDSAVYLCASSVTSGNSGANVLTFGAGSRLTVL.

Concerning this clone itself: Read sequence stops 3 residues before the CDR3 end, and the germline J gene provides the missing end. V is TRBV10-3 and J is TRBJ2-5; 11 bases align to TRBD2. J gave up 2 bases and V 7 bases, and 3 bases lay outside the gene matches. Germline CDR1 and CDR2: ENHRY and SYGVKD. This CDR3 comprises 14 residues. CDR3 amino acids: CAITRTSGQETQYF. The DNA read from the CDR3 is TGTGCCATCACTAGGACTAGCGGGCAAGAGACC.

A remark on this clone: The read comes to an end 3 residues before the CDR3 does, leaving the germline J gene to fill in the end. This chain links TRBV19 with TRBJ2-1; possibly TRBD1 for D (6 bases). Germline loops: CDR1 LNHDA, CDR2 SQIVND (reference sequence). V lost 5 bases and J lost 7, with 24 bases in between. This CDR3 is built from 17 residues. The part of the CDR3 DNA that was read is TGTGCCAGTAGTCGGCTTTTACAGGGTCGGATCGGAAATGAG. Protein sequence: CASSRLLQGRIGNE. The CDR3 in full is CASSRLLQGRIGNEQFF.

As to this clone: The read comes to an end 3 residues before the CDR3 does, leaving the germline J gene to fill in the end. This sequence joins TRBV6-1 and TRBJ2-5; possibly TRBD2 for D (6 bases). This CDR3 is 14 amino acids long. Germline lookup yields CDR1 MNHNS and CDR2 SASEGT. Trimming took off 3 bases at V and 5 bases at J, with 13 bases between the two ends. The DNA read from the CDR3 is TGTGCCAGCAGTGACGGCGGGGTCGGGGAGACC. Translated: CASSDGGVGET. The full CDR3 protein is CASSDGGVGETQYF.

CDR3 loop: CASSALVGQGSDGYTF. CDR3 DNA, as far as it was read: TGTGCCAGCAGCGCGCTTGTGGGACAGGGATCCGATGGC. The chain is built from TRBV7-6 and TRBJ1-2, with TRBD1 identical over 9 bases. Coverage ceases 3 residues before the CDR3 finishes, and the germline J gene fills in the end. Trimming removed 5 bases from V and 6 bases from J; junction bases left unmatched: 13. Germline V gene data show CDR1 as SGHVS and CDR2 as FNYEAQ. CDR3 size: 16 residues.